Sequencing of this T cell receptor beta chain was carried out in a study of beta chain features in type 1 diabetes. Expressed TCRB transcripts were sequenced after all isolated RNA was converted to cDNA. The table came from immunoSEQ multiplex PCR; TCRdb's copy has only in-frame clones and leaves some out. The sample carries 970,000 or so clones, under 20% recorded once. Sequencing was done on a sample of naive CD4+ T cells from blood. The receptor comes from a woman between 18 and 29 years old in good health.

In DNA, the CDR3 is TGTGCCAGCAGCTTTCGCAGGCCGTTTGGGCAGCAAGAGACCCAGTACTTC. It is translated as CASSFRRPFGQQETQYF. This chain connects TRBV5-4 to TRBJ2-5; unclear D gene. V gave up 2 bases and J gave up 2 bases, with 19 bases separating them. This CDR3 region has 17 residues. The V gene's germline CDR1 is SGHNT and CDR2 YYREEE (reference sequence).